This is a list of T cell receptor beta chains from one sample in a study of T cells in Graves' hyperthyroidism and ophthalmopathy. TCRdb ran MiXCR on the multiplex PCR reads and lists one entry per CDR3 protein. This sample yields roughly 500,000 distinct CDR3 sequences, of which roughly 45% are seen a single time; about two fifths belongs to the top ten. The sample taken for sequencing was peripheral blood or thyroid tissue (not recorded which). The receptors originated from an adult woman with Graves' disease, either hyperthyroidism or ophthalmopathy (not recorded which). CDR3s include the opening cysteine and the closing phenylalanine or tryptophan. The order of the fields is CDR3 protein, CDR3 DNA, J gene, V gene, D gene, clone size. A D gene is named only where the DNA matches it firmly. A row's size may be missing; if present it is once, few, many or a size class.

CDR3: CSAGAQVGRAVYEQYF
DNA: TGCAGTGCTGGAGCTCAGGTCGGGAGGGCGGTTTACGAGCAGTACTTC
J: TRBJ2-7
V: TRBV20-1
D: TRBD2
size: many

CDR3: CASSGQRGNWAQETQYF
DNA: TGTGCCAGCAGCGGGCAGCGAGGGAATTGGGCCCAAGAGACCCAGTACTTC
J: TRBJ2-5
V: TRBV7-9
D: NA
size: NA

CDR3: CASSQDPPGPNQPQHF
DNA: TGTGCCAGCAGCCAGGACCCCCCGGGACCTAATCAGCCCCAGCATTTT
J: TRBJ1-5
V: TRBV25-1
D: NA
size: NA

CDR3: CASSGTGEKLFF
DNA: TGTGCCAGCAGTGGGACAGGTGAAAAACTGTTTTTT
J: TRBJ1-4
V: TRBV2
D: TRBD1
size: many

CDR3: CASSTGQGVAGELFF
DNA: TGTGCCAGCAGCACGGGACAGGGAGTTGCCGGGGAGCTGTTTTTT
J: TRBJ2-2
V: TRBV9
D: TRBD1
size: many

CDR3: CAISESGLGGYEQYF
DNA: TGTGCCATCAGTGAGTCAGGGCTGGGTGGCTACGAGCAGTACTTC
J: TRBJ2-7
V: TRBV10-3
D: NA
size: few

CDR3: CSARGAANEAFF
DNA: TGCAGCGCCAGGGGGGCGGCTAATGAAGCTTTCTTT
J: TRBJ1-1
V: TRBV29-1
D: TRBD1
size: NA

CDR3: CASSHRDRITSEKLFF
DNA: TGTGCCAGCAGCCACCGGGACAGGATCACCAGCGAAAAACTGTTTTTT
J: TRBJ1-4
V: TRBV7-9
D: TRBD1
size: once

CDR3: CASSQGGAGANVLTF
DNA: TGTGCCAGCAGCCAAGGAGGGGCTGGGGCCAACGTCCTGACTTTC
J: TRBJ2-6
V: TRBV3-1
D: NA
size: few

CDR3: CASSQWDKGGLYGYTF
DNA: TGTGCCAGCAGCCAATGGGACAAGGGGGGACTCTATGGCTACACCTTC
J: TRBJ1-2
V: TRBV12-3/TRBV12-4
D: NA
size: NA

CDR3: CASRAGTGASPLHF
DNA: TGTGCCAGCAGAGCCGGGACAGGAGCTTCACCCCTCCACTTT
J: TRBJ1-6
V: TRBV27
D: TRBD1
size: many

CDR3: CATSRDSLWGNTIYF
DNA: TGTGCCACCAGCAGAGACAGCCTCTGGGGGAACACCATATATTTT
J: TRBJ1-3
V: TRBV15
D: NA
size: NA

CDR3: CASFLYGGAETQYF
DNA: TGTGCCAGCTTCCTGTATGGGGGCGCAGAGACCCAGTACTTC
J: TRBJ2-5
V: TRBV18
D: NA
size: NA

CDR3: CASSDSRVNTEAFF
DNA: TGTGCCAGCAGTGATAGCCGGGTGAACACTGAAGCTTTCTTT
J: TRBJ1-1
V: TRBV2
D: NA
size: many

CDR3: CASSLLPRGSSYNEQFF
DNA: TGTGCCAGCAGCTTACTCCCCCGGGGTAGCTCCTACAATGAGCAGTTCTTC
J: TRBJ2-1
V: TRBV7-8
D: NA
size: NA

CDR3: CASSLAQGGVADTQYF
DNA: TGTGCCAGCAGCTTAGCGCAGGGGGGAGTGGCTGATACGCAGTATTTT
J: TRBJ2-3
V: TRBV7-8
D: NA
size: few

CDR3: CASSGNVEEAPLMDTQYF
DNA: TGTGCCAGCAGTGGAAACGTGGAGGAGGCCCCGTTGATGGATACGCAGTATTTT
J: TRBJ2-3
V: TRBV2
D: NA
size: NA

CDR3: CASSSRQYNTEAFF
DNA: TGTGCCAGCAGCTCACGACAGTATAACACTGAAGCTTTCTTT
J: TRBJ1-1
V: TRBV7-8
D: NA
size: NA

CDR3: CASSPTSTYNEQFF
DNA: TGTGCCAGCAGCCCCACGAGTACCTACAATGAGCAGTTCTTC
J: TRBJ2-1
V: TRBV7-8
D: NA
size: NA

CDR3: CSAWTGGGYEQYF
DNA: TGCAGTGCTTGGACAGGGGGCGGGTACGAGCAGTACTTC
J: TRBJ2-7
V: TRBV20-1
D: TRBD1
size: many

CDR3: CASSLSPGLLPTGELFF
DNA: TGTGCCAGCAGCTTGTCACCGGGACTACTACCGACCGGGGAGCTGTTTTTT
J: TRBJ2-2
V: TRBV5-5
D: TRBD2
size: many

CDR3: CASSPGVKPNQPQHF
DNA: TGTGCCAGCAGCCCCGGCGTTAAGCCTAATCAGCCCCAGCATTTT
J: TRBJ1-5
V: TRBV7-9
D: NA
size: NA